The rows below give T cell receptor beta chains drawn from one sample of a study of OX40 agonist ivuxolimab in advanced cancers. Some clones are missing from TCRdb's copy, which holds only in-frame ones; the method was immunoSEQ multiplex PCR. There are more than 70,000 clones in the sample; approximately 90% occur only once, and approximately 0.3% lies in the top ten. This sample comprised CD4+ or CD8+ T cells sorted from blood, obtained in a trial of the OX40 agonist ivuxolimab. The receptors shown here come from an adult with an advanced solid tumor such as melanoma, head and neck, liver or kidney cancer. Both conserved end residues are trimmed from each CDR3.

CDR3aa	v_gene	j_gene
ASSFGGAEAF	TRBV28	TRBJ1-1
ASSLAGTGLETQY	TRBV7-6	TRBJ2-5
ASSLLLSPFSYNEQF	TRBV7-8	TRBJ2-1
ASRTGQGEKLF	TRBV19	TRBJ1-4
ASSVAVHSNEKLF	TRBV9	TRBJ1-4
ASSLGTGNNYGYT	TRBV13	TRBJ1-2
SARGNTEAF	TRBV20-1	TRBJ1-1
ASSYRETSGGYEQY	TRBV6-6	NA
ASSQVSVMVNEQF	TRBV7-9	TRBJ2-1
ASSLVGSGYT	TRBV2	TRBJ1-2
ASSDWTGNYNEQF	TRBV11-2	TRBJ2-1
ASSPGIDRNEQY	TRBV19	TRBJ2-7
ASSSMGGSETQY	TRBV7-3	TRBJ2-5
SATGVGTQY	TRBV29-1	TRBJ2-5
ASSKRTGPSNYGYT	TRBV9	TRBJ1-2
ASSLAGGSHEQY	TRBV7-8	TRBJ2-7
ASISRGVYNEQF	TRBV28	TRBJ2-1
SVERGLGSYNEQF	TRBV29-1	TRBJ2-1
ASRDPGRSYT	TRBV27	TRBJ1-2
ASSLFSTEAF	TRBV28	TRBJ1-1
ASSETSGSYNEQF	TRBV9	TRBJ2-1
ASRTGTSRSSYNEQF	TRBV5-4	TRBJ2-1
ASSPTAGGQPQH	TRBV7-9	TRBJ1-5
ASSLSVVGNEKLF	TRBV11-2	TRBJ1-4
ASSILAGEGTQY	TRBV19	TRBJ2-3
ASSPYAGGPGPQF	TRBV7-2	TRBJ2-1
ASSFDTYQPQH	TRBV7-9	TRBJ1-5
ASRGVAGTENTEAF	TRBV19	TRBJ1-1
ASRRDSYNEQF	TRBV5-1	TRBJ2-1
ASSPGGMGETQY	TRBV28	TRBJ2-5
ASSTGTSGSRRGTDTQY	TRBV19	TRBJ2-3
ASSLGGPSDGYT	TRBV7-9	TRBJ1-2
ASSKGPTPCSYNEQF	TRBV21-1	TRBJ2-1
ASSIARRLNTEAF	TRBV19	TRBJ1-1
ASSPGQGFGETQY	TRBV5-1	TRBJ2-5
ASSLGDNTGELF	TRBV5-1	TRBJ2-2
ASSGWGAEQY	TRBV25-1	NA
ASIDLPGQGTYEQY	TRBV2	TRBJ2-7
ASSLKRVAYEQY	TRBV27	TRBJ2-7
ASSLKGTVAGELF	TRBV7-9	TRBJ2-2
SARNSYEQY	TRBV20-1	TRBJ2-7
SGGTGYYDEQF	TRBV29-1	TRBJ2-1
ATSSTKRYEQY	TRBV15	TRBJ2-7
ASSLFSGRAYNEQF	TRBV5-6	TRBJ2-1
ASSEGNYGGLETQY	TRBV28	TRBJ2-5
ASSRQGMVHEKLF	TRBV11-2	TRBJ1-4
ASSAFVLGYNEQF	TRBV18	TRBJ2-1
ASRQSAGQSYEQY	TRBV4-1	TRBJ2-7
ASSLRGGAGGLDNEQF	TRBV7-2	TRBJ2-1
ASSKVRPGESGTGELF	TRBV21-1	TRBJ2-2
AISEIGPTDTQY	TRBV10-3	TRBJ2-3
ASSLGSSYGYT	TRBV5-1	TRBJ1-2
ASSPRSLGSNQPQH	TRBV18	TRBJ1-5
ASSLLDRVGSPLH	TRBV5-6	TRBJ1-6
ASSRAGTDTQY	TRBV5-1	TRBJ2-3